Following are 4 T cell receptor beta chains from one sample sequenced in a study of graft-versus-host responses after intestinal transplantation. The repertoire was sequenced with immunoSEQ multiplex PCR; TCRdb's copy has only in-frame clones and lacks some. The data contain 65,000 to 85,000 clones, roughly 89% of them singletons. Sequenced material: bone marrow, taken nearly 750 days after intestinal transplantation. Every receptor here comes from a human patient who received an intestinal transplant, so some T cells may come from the graft donor.

The chain is built from TRBV19 and TRBJ2-1; tentatively, D is TRBD1 (6 bases). Germline CDR1 reads LNHDA; CDR2 reads SQIVND (reference sequence). Trimming stripped 5 bases from V and 3 bases from J, with 23 bases between. The CDR3 sequence is 18 residues long. As DNA, the CDR3 is TGTGCCAGTAGTCAGGGGCCTCCCGCTGAGGGAGTCTACAATGAGCAGTTCTTC. Translating it yields CASSQGPPAEGVYNEQFF.

V is TRBV27 and J is TRBJ2-7; D is possibly TRBD1 (6 bases). Per germline, CDR1 MNHEY and CDR2 SMNVEV (reference sequence). V was clipped by 4 bases and J by 3 bases, with 10 bases between them. This CDR3 has 13 residues. CDR3 nucleotide sequence: TGTGCCAGCAGTTCCTTGGACAGCTACGAGCAGTACTTC. It encodes CASSSLDSYEQYF.

This sequence joins TRBV10-2 and TRBJ1-3; no clear D. The CDR3 consists of 12 residues. The V gene lost 3 bases and the J gene lost 4 bases, with 4 bases spanning the gap. Germline V CDR1 and CDR2: WSHSY, SAAADI. CDR3 protein: CASSEPGNTIYF. The CDR3 bases are TGCGCCAGCAGTGAACCGGGAAACACCATATATTTT.

This chain links TRBV27 with TRBJ2-1; 9 bases map to TRBD2. The V segment lost 5 bases and the J segment 4 bases; nucleotides outside the gene matches: 6. This CDR3 has 15 residues. Germline V lookup: CDR1 MNHEY, CDR2 SMNVEV (reference sequence). This CDR3 reads CASSIELAGYNEQFF. Here the CDR3 DNA reads TGTGCCAGCAGTATCGAACTAGCGGGTTACAATGAGCAGTTCTTC.